This is a list of T cell receptor beta chains from one sample in a study of T cell changes during pregnancy in multiple sclerosis. Data came from immunoSEQ multiplex PCR; TCRdb stores just in-frame clones and leaves some out. The sample lists about 100,000 clones; 92% were seen once. The specimen comprised peripheral blood, sampled after pregnancy. The receptors shown here come from a female donor with multiple sclerosis, enrolled in a pregnancy study. CDR3s include the opening cysteine and the closing phenylalanine or tryptophan. A clone size is listed for some rows: how often the clone was seen (once, few, many), or a class if it is expanded.

CASSEPVASGGSPLHF | - | TRBV6-1
CASSLRTGVGSEAFF | - | TRBV5-1
CAWSVRQGANEQFF | - | TRBV30
CASSRPPGQGYEQYF | once | TRBV6-1
CSAGQGSHYGYTF | - | TRBV29-1
CASSTTTGFNSPLHF | - | TRBV19
CASSLMGPAYEQYF | - | TRBV27
CASSDGTADSTDTQYF | - | TRBV6-4
CASSPSGGQGYTF | - | TRBV28
CASSFLRGGSTDTQYF | - | TRBV5-6
CAITRQGQNEKLFF | - | TRBV28
CASSLGSENQFF | - | TRBV11-3
CASSYLRGLSGNTIYF | - | TRBV5-6
CASMRDRPGLAREQYF | - | TRBV2
CASNPTGTPGSAF | - | TRBV7-3
CASSPRAGTEAFF | - | TRBV6-5
CASSLGQPRNQPQHF | - | TRBV27
CAWSVGGQGKPNYGYTF | once | TRBV30
CASNRDYAYEQYF | - | TRBV6-1
CASSQPGLAGVRGRDTQYF | - | TRBV5-6
CASRFRDRGTQYF | - | TRBV28
CSVRLNTGELFF | - | TRBV29-1
CASSVATRAGQETQYF | - | TRBV9
CAIRQGGSSGANVLTF | - | TRBV10-3
CASSFIQSPLHF | - | TRBV6-5
CASGKREGTGELFF | once | TRBV7-2
CASSLLVSGGSQETQYF | - | TRBV5-1